What follows are 17 T cell receptor beta chains derived from one specimen sequenced in a study of CD8 T cells in ankylosing spondylitis. Each CDR3 protein is one row after TCRdb ran MiXCR on the 5' RACE reads. The sample has 800,000 to 900,000 distinct CDR3 sequences, approximately 10% seen once; the top ten hold 0.51%. Whole-study results and caveats: Among TCR beta sequences, a motif of eight highly homologous variants appeared characteristic of ankylosing spondylitis blood.

No antigen is known for these receptors. Sequencing was performed on blood, either unsorted or a sorted T cell fraction (not recorded which). The receptors shown here come from a male donor with ankylosing spondylitis.

In its sample, this clonotype was seen many times. The V and J genes are TRBV6-2 or TRBV6-3 and TRBJ1-4, with D hard to call. Germline values: CDR1 MNHEY, CDR2 SVGEGT. This CDR3 has 14 residues. V gave up 2 bases and J gave up 0 bases, with 4 bases separating them. CDR3 residues: CASSYATTNEKLFF. In DNA, the CDR3 is TGTGCCAGCAGTTACGCAACAACTAATGAAAAACTGTTTTTT.

J is TRBJ2-2 and V is TRBV12-3 or TRBV12-4, with no clear D. Trimming shortened V by 6 bases and J by 6 bases, and 14 bases separated the two germline ends. The CDR3 length is 14 residues. CDR3 protein: CASRPYQRAGELFF. DNA for the CDR3: TGTGCCAGCAGACCCTACCAACGGGCCGGGGAGCTGTTTTTT.

V gene TRBV12-3 or TRBV12-4 combines with J gene TRBJ2-1; 7 bases fit TRBD2. After removal of 1 base from V and 6 bases from J, the junction contained 3 bases not matched to a gene. The CDR3 totals 14 residues. The CDR3 DNA reads TGTGCCAGCAGTTTAGGCGGGAGCGCCAATGAGCAGTTCTTC. Residues: CASSLGGSANEQFF.

V gene TRBV20-1 combines with J gene TRBJ2-2; 7 bases line up with TRBD1. CDR3 length: 14 residues. In germline, CDR1 is DFQATT, CDR2 SNEGSKA (reference sequence). V gave up 5 bases and J gave up 2 bases; unmatched junction bases: 5. The CDR3, as DNA: TGCAGTGCTGGGGGACAGAGTAACACCGGGGAGCTGTTTTTT. Translating it yields CSAGGQSNTGELFF.

This clonotype was observed at least ten times. Sequence at one end of the junction differs from germline and may be a read error. The chain has TRBV5-1 and TRBJ2-3, with TRBD2 as a possible D gene (5 bases). The CDR3 runs to 15 residues. Germline V gene data show CDR1 as SGHRS and CDR2 as YFSETQ. CDR3 region: CASSLGGRSTDTQYF. In DNA form, the CDR3 reads TGTGCCAGCAGCCTCGGAGGACGTAGCACAGATACGCAGTATTTT.

To note about this clonotype: Sequence at one end of the junction differs from germline and may be a read error. The rearrangement uses TRBV7-7 and TRBJ2-3; D is perhaps TRBD1 or TRBD2 (6 bases each). This CDR3 region has 15 residues. CDR1 and CDR2 (germline): SSHAT, FNYEAQ (reference sequence). Written as DNA, the CDR3 is TGTGCTAGCAGCTTTTGGGGGGCAAGGGGAGATACGCAGTATTTT. It yields the protein CASSFWGARGDTQYF.

This rearrangement joins TRBV7-9 to TRBJ2-1, with D hard to call. Looked up from germline, CDR1 is SEHNR and CDR2 is FQNEAQ (reference sequence). This CDR3 spans 12 amino acids. The V end was cut by 1 base, the J end by 12 bases, with 10 bases between. The CDR3 bases are TGTGCCAGCAGCTTAGACGGGTATCTGCAGTTCTTC. Its protein product is CASSLDGYLQFF.

This chain joins TRBV20-1 and TRBJ1-4; D unresolved. Deletions cut 0 bases from V and 8 bases from J, with 13 bases between. This CDR3 region has 14 residues. Germline V lookup: CDR1 DFQATT, CDR2 SNEGSKA (reference sequence). DNA of the CDR3: TGCAGTGCTAGAGATCAACAGACCGGGGAAAAACTGTTTTTT. Its translation: CSARDQQTGEKLFF.

V gene TRBV6-1 combines with J gene TRBJ1-1, with D tentatively TRBD1 (5 bases). The CDR3 length is 16 residues. CDR1 is MNHNS, CDR2 SASEGT, per germline. With 6 bases removed from V and 1 base from J, the gap between germline ends came to 18 bases. The CDR3 sequence is CASSRRQTPTNTEAFF. Here the CDR3 DNA reads TGTGCCAGCAGCCGGAGACAGACGCCGACGAACACTGAAGCTTTCTTT.

The chain is built from TRBV27 and TRBJ2-1; weak D call: TRBD2 (5 bases). The germline V gene has CDR1 MNHEY and CDR2 SMNVEV (reference sequence). CDR3 size: 13 residues. V was shortened by 5 bases and J by 5 bases, with 10 bases between the two germline ends. The CDR3 DNA is TGTGCCAGCAGTACGGGGATCAACAATGAGCAGTTCTTC. This sequence encodes CASSTGINNEQFF.

This clonotype has a handful of counts. The gene calls are TRBV20-1 and TRBJ1-1; D call uncertain. Germline CDR1 is DFQATT and CDR2 is SNEGSKA (reference sequence). Trimming left V 0 bases short and J 4 bases short, with 12 bases between. CDR3 length equals 14 residues. The CDR3: CSARDNTRGTEAFF. In nucleotides, the CDR3 is TGCAGTGCTAGAGATAACACTCGGGGCACTGAAGCTTTCTTT.

This clonotype was seen only a few times. The chain uses TRBV28 and TRBJ2-7; D may be TRBD1 or TRBD2 (5 bases each). The CDR3 contains 14 residues. The germline gives CDR1 MDHEN, CDR2 SYDVKM. Deletions cut 3 bases from V and 2 bases from J, with 11 bases between. CDR3 coding DNA: TGTGCCAGCAGTTTTGGGGGTATTCCCTACGAGCAGTACTTC. It translates to CASSFGGIPYEQYF.

This chain links TRBV5-5 with TRBJ2-3; 10 nucleotides match TRBD1. In germline, CDR1 is SGHKS, CDR2 YYEKEE (reference sequence). The CDR3 sequence is 14 residues long. V dropped 2 bases and J dropped 6; count of bases not matched to a gene: 3. CDR3 nucleotides: TGTGCCAGCAGCTTCAGGACAGGGGGGGATACGCAGTATTTT. Amino acid sequence: CASSFRTGGDTQYF.

This clonotype has more than one count but fewer than ten. The rearrangement links TRBV9 to TRBJ1-5, with D uncertain. The CDR3 has 15 amino acids. Germline CDR1 and CDR2: SGDLS and YYNGEE. The ends were cut back, 0 bases at V and 5 bases at J, with 12 bases in the middle. The CDR3 region has the DNA TGTGCCAGCAGCGTAGGCCCAGGCGTCTATCAGCCCCAGCATTTT. It yields the protein CASSVGPGVYQPQHF.

This clonotype was seen more than once but under ten times. The chain recombines TRBV18 with TRBJ2-2; the D is unclear. CDR1 and CDR2 (germline): KGHSH, LQKENI. Trimming stripped 6 bases from V and 5 bases from J, with 10 bases between. CDR3 length: 13 residues. The CDR3 region has the DNA TGTGCCAGCTCGTCACAGTCTACCGGGGAGCTGTTTTTT. Residues: CASSSQSTGELFF.

This clonotype showed up just a few times. This chain links TRBV5-1 with TRBJ2-3, with D tentatively TRBD1 or TRBD2 (5 bases each). V was clipped by 1 base and J by 5 bases, with 17 bases between them. The germline CDR1 and CDR2 sequences are SGHRS and YFSETQ. The CDR3 is made up of 16 amino acids. Here the CDR3 reads CASSLTGALSGDTQYF. The CDR3 bases are TGCGCCAGCAGCTTGACCGGGGCCCTCAGTGGAGATACGCAGTATTTT.

This clonotype showed up just a few times. The chain joins TRBV20-1 to TRBJ1-5, with 7 nucleotides matching TRBD1. Unmatched junction bases numbered 8, after V lost 3 bases and J lost 6 bases. CDR3 length: 14 residues. CDR1 and CDR2 (germline): DFQATT, SNEGSKA (reference sequence). The CDR3 nucleotides are TGCAGTGCTAGTTCCCAGGGGGGAGGTCAGCCCCAGCATTTT. Translated, it gives CSASSQGGGQPQHF.